Listed below are T cell receptor beta chains from one sample, sequenced in a study of human T cells and chemical hapten exposure. TCRdb re-derived calls from the RACE reads in MiXCR, one entry per CDR3 protein. This table has under 90,000 distinct CDR3 sequences, around 9.6% appearing once. This specimen consisted of whole blood, obtained in connection with sensitization to the hapten diphenylcyclopropenone (DPC). Receptor source: a woman aged 40 to 50 with alopecia areata. Some clones in this sample may be carry-over from other donors' samples. CDR3s include the opening cysteine and the closing phenylalanine or tryptophan. The D gene is left open where the match is weak. Only part of the rows carry a size: once, few, many, or a class if the clone is expanded.

clone size: few
D gene: TRBD1
J gene: TRBJ2-5
V gene: TRBV12-3/TRBV12-4
CDR3 protein: CASKRTGANVETQYF
CDR3 DNA: TGTGCCAGCAAGAGGACAGGGGCAAATGTGGAGACCCAGTACTTC

clone size: many
D gene: TRBD2
J gene: TRBJ2-3
V gene: TRBV20-1
CDR3 protein: CSAREKGLWTDTQYF
CDR3 DNA: TGCAGTGCTAGAGAGAAGGGACTATGGACAGATACGCAGTATTTT

clone size: many
D gene: -
J gene: TRBJ2-2
V gene: TRBV5-1
CDR3 protein: CASSLSENTGELFF
CDR3 DNA: TGCGCCAGCAGCTTATCAGAGAACACCGGGGAGCTGTTTTTT

clone size: -
D gene: -
J gene: TRBJ1-6
V gene: TRBV4-2
CDR3 protein: CASSSTVPPLHF
CDR3 DNA: TGTGCCAGCAGCTCAACAGTCCCCCCCCTCCACTTT

clone size: many
D gene: -
J gene: TRBJ1-5
V gene: TRBV18
CDR3 protein: CASSRAGEPSNQPQHF
CDR3 DNA: TGTGCCAGCTCCCGGGCAGGGGAACCTAGCAATCAGCCCCAGCATTTT

clone size: few
D gene: -
J gene: TRBJ1-1
V gene: TRBV6-5
CDR3 protein: CASRIRRGNEAFF
CDR3 DNA: TGTGCCAGCCGTATTAGAAGGGGCAATGAAGCTTTCTTT

clone size: few
D gene: TRBD2
J gene: TRBJ2-1
V gene: TRBV7-2
CDR3 protein: CASSSTSEGEQFF
CDR3 DNA: TGTGCCAGCAGCTCTACTAGCGAGGGTGAGCAGTTCTTC

clone size: many
D gene: -
J gene: TRBJ1-6
V gene: TRBV7-9
CDR3 protein: CAIQPTGRVNSPLHF
CDR3 DNA: TGTGCCATCCAACCGACCGGCAGGGTTAATTCACCCCTCCACTTT

clone size: few
D gene: -
J gene: TRBJ2-5
V gene: TRBV9
CDR3 protein: CASSVNLVESQETQYF
CDR3 DNA: TGTGCCAGCAGCGTAAATCTTGTGGAGTCGCAAGAGACCCAGTACTTC

clone size: -
D gene: -
J gene: TRBJ2-1
V gene: TRBV4-2
CDR3 protein: CASSQATGGLYNEQFF
CDR3 DNA: TGTGCCAGCAGCCAAGCCACCGGGGGCCTCTACAATGAGCAGTTCTTC

clone size: many
D gene: -
J gene: TRBJ2-5
V gene: TRBV24-1
CDR3 protein: CATSDLGGGLQETQYF
CDR3 DNA: TGTGCCACCAGTGATTTGGGCGGGGGCCTACAAGAGACCCAGTACTTC

clone size: few
D gene: -
J gene: TRBJ2-3
V gene: TRBV4-1
CDR3 protein: CASSQDRTPTYTQYF
CDR3 DNA: TGCGCCAGCAGCCAAGATCGGACTCCCACTTATACGCAGTATTTT

clone size: -
D gene: TRBD2
J gene: TRBJ2-3
V gene: TRBV9
CDR3 protein: CASSSGLAGPDTQYF
CDR3 DNA: TGTGCCAGCAGCAGCGGACTAGCGGGGCCAGATACGCAGTATTTT

clone size: few
D gene: -
J gene: TRBJ1-6
V gene: TRBV12-3/TRBV12-4
CDR3 protein: CASSFSPGSLGSSPLHF
CDR3 DNA: TGTGCCAGCAGTTTCTCTCCAGGGTCCCTAGGAAGTTCACCCCTCCACTTT

clone size: many
D gene: -
J gene: TRBJ1-2
V gene: TRBV3-2
CDR3 protein: CASSQDRRQGCGYTF
CDR3 DNA: TGTGCCAGCAGCCAAGATAGACGCCAGGGGTGCGGCTACACCTTC

clone size: -
D gene: TRBD1
J gene: TRBJ1-2
V gene: TRBV6-1
CDR3 protein: CASNEGQAYYTF
CDR3 DNA: TGTGCCAGCAACGAGGGACAGGCCTATTACACCTTC

clone size: many
D gene: TRBD2
J gene: TRBJ2-5
V gene: TRBV10-3
CDR3 protein: CAIRSGGADETQYF
CDR3 DNA: TGTGCCATCCGAAGCGGGGGGGCGGATGAGACCCAGTACTTC

clone size: -
D gene: -
J gene: TRBJ1-5
V gene: TRBV6-1
CDR3 protein: CASGTNVRGRQPQHF
CDR3 DNA: TGTGCCAGCGGGACTAACGTCAGGGGACGTCAGCCCCAGCATTTT

clone size: many
D gene: TRBD2
J gene: TRBJ2-2
V gene: TRBV20-1
CDR3 protein: CSARDPSGGAETGELFF
CDR3 DNA: TGCAGTGCTAGAGACCCTAGCGGGGGGGCAGAAACCGGGGAGCTGTTTTTT